The 21 T cell receptor beta chains below come from one sample, sequenced in a study of technical replicates of blood from several donors. Some clones are missing from TCRdb's copy, which holds only in-frame ones; the method was immunoSEQ multiplex PCR. Here the sample spans roughly 76,000 clones, around 94% being singletons. The sample taken for sequencing was T cells isolated from PBMCs. Receptors were obtained from a human donor in good health.

The chain is built from TRBV5-1 and TRBJ1-1, with D maybe TRBD1 (5 bases). Trimming removed 1 base at V and 6 bases at J, with 10 bases between. Germline V CDR1 and CDR2: SGHRS, YFSETQ. The CDR3 has 13 amino acids. The CDR3 DNA sequence: TGCGCCAGCAGCTTGTCGGAGGGGTCTGAAGCTTTCTTT. Its protein product is CASSLSEGSEAFF.

The V and J genes are TRBV27 and TRBJ2-3, with D perhaps TRBD1 (6 bases). Between the trimmed V and J ends, which lost 6 bases and 1 base, there was a span of 14 bases. This CDR3 has 15 amino acids. Germline-derived CDR1 and CDR2 are MNHEY and SMNVEV (reference sequence). CDR3 sequence reads: CASRDRTLGTDTQYF. The CDR3, as DNA: TGTGCCAGCAGGGACAGAACTCTGGGCACAGATACGCAGTATTTT.

This sequence joins TRBV10-3 and TRBJ2-5; 12 nucleotides match TRBD2. CDR1 is ENHRY, CDR2 SYGVKD, per germline. This CDR3 has 19 amino acids. The junction had 11 bases not matched to a gene; V was cut back by 2 bases and J by 1 base. The CDR3 DNA sequence: TGTGCCATCAGTGAGCCACGACTAGCGGGGGCGGTATTCCAAGAGACCCAGTACTTC. Its translation: CAISEPRLAGAVFQETQYF.

CDR3 loop: CASSPWTGVGNSPLHF. The CDR3, as DNA: TGTGCCAGCAGCCCGTGGACAGGGGTAGGGAATTCACCCCTCCACTTT. J is TRBJ1-6 and V is TRBV5-6; 9 nucleotides line up with TRBD1. Germline CDR1 and CDR2: SGHDT and YYEEEE. CDR3 length equals 16 residues. J lost 7 bases, V lost 4 bases, and 9 bases had no gene match.

The CDR3: CASRSSGGAPGELFF. The CDR3 bases are TGTGCCAGCAGGTCAAGCGGGGGGGCCCCCGGGGAGCTGTTTTTT. The chain links TRBV13 to TRBJ2-2; 10 bases align to TRBD2. The CDR3 runs to 15 residues. V dropped 6 bases and J dropped 6; count of bases not matched to a gene: 7. CDR1 and CDR2 (germline): PRHDT, FYEKMQ (reference sequence).

The rearrangement links TRBV5-1 to TRBJ1-1; 7 bases align to TRBD1. The V and J ends lost 4 bases and 0 bases, in that order; junction bases with no gene match: 6. Germline CDR1 is SGHRS and CDR2 is YFSETQ. The CDR3 spans 15 residues. The CDR3, as DNA: TGCGCCAGCAGCCGCGCGGACAGGATGAACACTGAAGCTTTCTTT. Translated: CASSRADRMNTEAFF.

The rearrangement uses TRBV5-1 and TRBJ2-3; a weak D match, TRBD1 (5 bases). CDR3 length: 13 residues. V was clipped by 0 bases and J by 6 bases, with 8 bases between them. Germline CDR1 reads SGHRS; CDR2 reads YFSETQ. Here the CDR3 reads CASSLEGSDTQYF. CDR3 DNA: TGCGCCAGCAGCTTGGAGGGGTCGGATACGCAGTATTTT.

The chain recombines TRBV6-1 with TRBJ1-6; 7 bases match TRBD1. Germline values: CDR1 MNHNS, CDR2 SASEGT. Trimming at V came to 1 base and at J to 8 bases, leaving 5 bases not matched to a gene. The CDR3 sequence is 15 residues long. CDR3 sequence: CASSEVGTEDSPLHF. DNA of the CDR3: TGTGCCAGCAGTGAAGTAGGGACAGAGGATTCACCCCTCCACTTT.

The V call is TRBV28, the J call TRBJ1-1; no clear D gene. Germline V gene data show CDR1 as MDHEN and CDR2 as SYDVKM. The CDR3 is 12 amino acids. Trimming removed 3 bases at V and 4 bases at J, with 6 bases between. CDR3 sequence reads: CASSFIPTEAFF. In DNA form, the CDR3 reads TGTGCCAGCAGTTTTATCCCCACTGAAGCTTTCTTT.

The V call is TRBV29-1, the J call TRBJ2-1, with 11 bases lining up with TRBD2. This CDR3 region has 14 residues. The J segment lost 10 bases and the V segment lost 5 bases, leaving 10 bases of the junction unmatched. The V gene's germline CDR1 is SQVTM and CDR2 ANQGSEA. CDR3 loop: CSVTPRTSGHEQFF. The CDR3 coding sequence is TGCAGCGTTACACCCAGGACTAGCGGGCACGAGCAGTTCTTC.

The chain carries TRBV7-9 and TRBJ1-5, with unresolved D. Germline values: CDR1 SEHNR, CDR2 FQNEAQ (reference sequence). The length of the CDR3 is 12 residues. Trimming removed 4 bases at V and 9 bases at J, with 10 bases between. The CDR3 region is CASSSPPWPQHF. Here the CDR3 DNA reads TGTGCCAGCAGCTCCCCCCCCTGGCCCCAGCATTTT.

The V and J genes are TRBV28 and TRBJ1-1; the match to TRBD1 covers 9 bases. CDR1 and CDR2 (germline): MDHEN, SYDVKM. This CDR3 has 16 residues. J gave up 5 bases and V 7 bases, and 14 bases lay outside the gene matches. CDR3 region: CASTGPGQGVGTEAFF. For the CDR3, the DNA is TGTGCCAGCACCGGACCGGGACAGGGAGTTGGGACTGAAGCTTTCTTT.

The chain employs TRBV5-1 and TRBJ2-5; the match to TRBD2 covers 13 bases. Looked up from germline, CDR1 is SGHRS and CDR2 is YFSETQ. The CDR3 is 18 amino acids. Germline trimming cut 1 base from V and 5 bases from J; bases unmatched to any gene: 11. The CDR3 protein is CASSLRGLAGPNPETQYF. In nucleotides, the CDR3 is TGCGCCAGCAGCTTGAGGGGACTAGCGGGACCTAACCCTGAGACCCAGTACTTC.

The V gene is TRBV10-3, the J gene TRBJ1-1; no clear D. The germline V gene encodes CDR1 ENHRY and CDR2 SYGVKD. The V and J ends lost 9 bases and 5 bases respectively, with 13 bases between them. The CDR3 length is 12 residues. CDR3 sequence (DNA): TGTGCCATTCGGTCCGGCGGAACTGAAGCTTTCTTT. Its translation: CAIRSGGTEAFF.

The chain uses TRBV14 and TRBJ1-4; TRBD1 is a possible D gene (5 bases). Germline V gives CDR1 SGHDN, CDR2 FVKESK. The CDR3 is 16 residues long. Trimming took 4 bases from V and 8 from J, leaving 20 bases between them. The CDR3 reads CASSRRDGSLREKLFF. The CDR3 coding sequence is TGTGCCAGCAGCCGGAGGGACGGCTCTCTGAGGGAAAAACTGTTTTTT.

This chain joins TRBV2 and TRBJ1-2; tentative D call: TRBD1 (6 bases). The CDR3 covers 13 residues. Trimming left V 7 bases short and J 3 bases short, with 12 bases between. CDR1 and CDR2 from the germline V gene are SNHLY and FYNNEI. CDR3 sequence (DNA): TGTGCCAGCATGAAGGGGGAAGACTATGGCTACACCTTC. Translation: CASMKGEDYGYTF.

CDR3 residues: CASRGGASLGNQPQHF. Written as DNA, the CDR3 is TGTGCCAGCAGGGGTGGGGCGTCGTTAGGCAATCAGCCCCAGCATTTT. The J gene is TRBJ1-5, the V gene TRBV2; D perhaps matches TRBD1 (5 bases). The CDR3 spans 16 residues. Trimming took off 6 bases at V and 2 bases at J, with 17 bases between the two ends. Germline V CDR1 and CDR2: SNHLY, FYNNEI.

J is TRBJ2-1 and V is TRBV28; 10 positions match TRBD1. Unmatched junction bases numbered 12, after V lost 4 bases and J lost 6 bases. The germline gives CDR1 MDHEN, CDR2 SYDVKM. The CDR3 contains 17 residues. The CDR3: CASSSQTGGPASNEQFF. Written as DNA, the CDR3 is TGTGCCAGCAGTTCGCAGACAGGGGGCCCGGCTAGCAATGAGCAGTTCTTC.

V usage is TRBV10-2 and J usage is TRBJ2-1, with 7 bases lining up with TRBD1. CDR3 size: 16 residues. Unmatched junction bases numbered 8, after V lost 1 base and J lost 5 bases. CDR1 is WSHSY and CDR2 is SAAADI in the germline V gene. CDR3 amino acids: CASSELRWDSHNEQFF. For the CDR3, the DNA is TGCGCCAGCAGTGAGTTGAGATGGGACAGTCACAATGAGCAGTTCTTC.

The rearrangement joins TRBV18 to TRBJ2-1; D remains unclear. Trimming left V 6 bases short and J 0 bases short, with 12 bases between. The V gene's germline CDR1 is KGHSH and CDR2 LQKENI. The CDR3 is made up of 15 amino acids. The CDR3 loop reads CASSPDTSSYNEQFF. The CDR3 DNA reads as TGTGCCAGCTCTCCCGACACGAGCTCCTACAATGAGCAGTTCTTC.

This rearrangement joins TRBV7-9 to TRBJ2-7; tentative D call: TRBD1 (6 bases). Germline CDR1 reads SEHNR; CDR2 reads FQNEAQ (reference sequence). V was shortened by 5 bases and J by 2 bases, with 16 bases between the two germline ends. CDR3 length: 15 residues. CDR3 protein: CASSLSRTAAYEQYF. The CDR3 bases are TGTGCCAGCAGCCTATCTAGGACAGCCGCCTACGAGCAGTACTTC.